The subject of this entry is one T cell receptor (beta chain). It lacks a known antigen. Per-base quality was not reported, and no clone a single base away is much larger than it. The cohort consisted of fewer than 700 healthy bone marrow donors. Cohort members were all nominally healthy when sampled, although unrecorded immune exposures were likely present. The donor was CMV seronegative and belonged to the group of under 400 seronegative cohort members. A peripheral blood sample was provided by each donor, and peripheral blood mononuclear cells were used for TCR beta sequencing. Genomic DNA extraction from the blood cell samples was performed with the Qiagen DNeasy Blood Extraction Kit. The receptor library was made with the immunoSEQ multiplex PCR assay. A mixture of 60 forward primers for TCR Vbeta segments and 13 reverse primers for TCR Jbeta segments was used in the multiplex PCR. The CDR3 region of rearranged TCR beta genes was amplified from genomic DNA by a multiplex PCR assay. Amplified TCR beta libraries were sequenced as 87-base-pair reads on the Illumina HiSeq System. In the source study's methods: Across the 670 or so repertoires, a later analysis counted 78 million or so unique TCR beta chains, around 11 million of which were shared by at least two donors. To remove PCR and sequencing errors, raw reads were error-corrected and collapsed into unique sequences using a nearest-neighbor algorithm that merged closely related sequences. V, D and J gene segments were assigned by aligning CDR3 sequences to IMGT reference sequences. For a sequence to be retained, a match of at least six nucleotides to both a V gene segment and a J gene segment was required. A rearrangement was called productive if the CDR3 had no stop codons and remained in frame with V and J, and every other rearrangement was called non-productive. Following IMGT convention, CDR3 was defined as the stretch from the second conserved V-encoded cysteine up to the conserved J-encoded phenylalanine. Sequences without an unambiguous match to a single V gene segment were excluded from the earlier analysis of 450 to 650 of the donors. In an earlier analysis of some 590 of the donors, V segments were called functional above 56.7% productive rearrangements and were called segregating when the between-donor standard deviation exceeded 5%. A statistical classification framework was built to diagnose cytomegalovirus status from the catalog of TCR beta chain sequences. In a later analysis, TCR nucleotide sequences were compared against IMGT/GENE-DB human TR gene sequences so that V and J genes could be assigned. The TCRdist pipeline was used in a later analysis to assign CDR3 sequences and most-parsimonious VDJ recombination scenarios. In a later analysis, each TCR beta chain was defined by its CDR3 amino acid sequence together with its V-gene family, and reads without a unique V-gene family were excluded. In a later analysis, 450 to 600 highly shared, low-generation-probability nucleotide sequences were removed to address suspected cross-contamination and a sequencing artifact. For each public chain, a later analysis derived a clonal expansion index from normalized ranks of inferred template counts within each repertoire. In a later analysis, generation probabilities were computed with a VDJ recombination model fitted to out-of-frame rearrangements, and the resulting probabilities were checked against IGoR. A later analysis scored TCR-TCR, TCR-HLA and TCR-CMV co-occurrence with hypergeometric tests, applying a repertoire-size bias correction to TCR pairs. To estimate false discovery rates, a later analysis permuted the HLA or CMV assignments 20 times. In a later analysis, co-occurring TCRs were grouped using DBSCAN, with TCRdist sequence similarity added in when clustering inside HLA-allele-positive subsets. Co-occurrence clustering excluded repertoires with fewer than 30,000 or more than 120,000 public chains, plus five with anomalous nucleotide sharing. TCRdb took over this immuneACCESS table, retaining in-frame rearrangements with V and J assigned. Such tables are incomplete; in checked studies, under half of the missing clones stem from an unresolved V gene, and the remainder is unexplained. V, J and clone size are taken as reported in that table, and D and trimming were inferred from the DNA itself. For this sample there are approximately 90,000 clones; approximately 71% appear just once. Roughly 3.5% of the sample lies in the top ten.

These data originate in a study of cytomegalovirus exposure and HLA in healthy donors (dated by TCRdb to about 2017). Context from the whole study: An earlier analysis of some 550 of the donors reported 250 to 300 Gb of sequence data and around 110 million unique TCR beta sequences from some 180 million T cells. An early release covering 550 to 650 HLA-typed donors comprised approximately 300 gigabases of sequencing data and around 80 million unique TCR sequences. The genetic ancestry cluster associated with self-reported Caucasian donors included roughly 84% of the roughly 410 genotyped donors. The study was designed to test whether signatures of past pathogen exposure could be identified by cataloging public T cell receptors. The T cell repertoires of under 700 subjects were profiled by immunosequencing and related to cytomegalovirus serostatus. In addition to the first cohort of around 670 subjects, a separate validation cohort of around 110 different subjects was used. The study combined high-throughput TCR immunosequencing, statistical association of individual TCRs with disease status, and machine learning to predict cytomegalovirus infection status. To study patterns of TCR occurrence, a later analysis re-analyzed previously published TCR beta repertoires from 600 to 750 donors and added high-resolution HLA genotyping. The later analysis used no new phenotypic data to find candidate immune exposures, relying instead on TCR beta sequences and their occurrence across donors. In an earlier analysis of over 550 of the donors, high-throughput TCR beta sequencing was used to judge whether each TCR beta V gene segment behaved as functional or pseudogenic. Donor age, sex, ethnicity and CMV serostatus were compiled together with the repertoire data. Genome-wide SNP genotypes for about three fifths of the roughly 670 donors were used in a later genetic analysis, which treated that subset as a discovery cohort. All discovery cohort repertoires had been generated using a single sequencing platform. Both class I and class II loci were covered by HLA typing, at four-digit resolution. The number of typed donors differed by locus: about 620-640 for A, B, C, DRB1 and DQB1; about 520 for DQA1; 600 to 610 for DPA1; and around 450 for DPB1. Because of strong linkage in the cohort, five DR-DQ haplotypes were treated as single units for association and clustering. Across some 400 genotyped donors of the cohort, an average of roughly 250,000 unique TCR beta nucleotide sequences per donor were sequenced, and roughly 20% of those sequences were non-productive. What the authors observed across the whole study: Roughly uniform sequencing depth across donors was assumed in presence/absence analyses, although this assumption may not hold. According to a later analysis, TCR association rates differed among HLA loci, with DRB1 alleles showing the most associated TCRs and HLA-C alleles showing the fewest. Only TCR beta chains were sequenced in this cohort, and the absence of alpha or paired-chain data limited detectable features. In the study, 150 to 200 TCR beta chains were listed as associated with cytomegalovirus. Immune exposure information for the cohort was limited to CMV serostatus. A later analysis associated around 16,000 TCR beta sequences with specific HLA alleles at a false discovery rate of 0.05. Because some donors lacked HLA typing at each locus, the association tests relied only on the typed subset. A further reported finding was that TCR beta sequences accurately predicted the HLA-A and HLA-B alleles for most subjects in the first cohort. The authors suggested that the approach could potentially be extended to other disease states and immunological phenotypes. According to a later genetic analysis, donors in an Asian-associated ancestry cluster had fewer N-insertions in productive TCRs than the roughly 660-donor mean. A later analysis found that most CMV-associated TCR beta chains appeared HLA-restricted, with HLA associations seemingly driven largely by CMV exposure. A later analysis found that HLA-associated TCR beta chains were more clonally expanded and had lower generation probabilities than equally common non-associated chains. A cluster of highly shared sequence variants was judged likely to represent a technical artifact of the sequencing pipeline. The classifier was reported to diagnose cytomegalovirus status with high specificity and sensitivity in both the original cohort and the validation cohort. In an earlier analysis of approximately 590 of the donors, most TCR beta V segments appeared in productive rearrangements about 87% or about 30% of the time, broadly matching IMGT annotations. Assigning TCR associations to individual alleles was difficult when HLA alleles, especially DR and DQ, strongly co-occurred. In a later genetic analysis, a missense DCLRE1C variant was associated with V-gene and J-gene trimming of TCR beta chains, and the association was replicated in an independent cohort. In a later analysis, several top co-occurrence clusters were reported to appear linked to parvovirus B19, influenza, CMV and Epstein-Barr virus. A few of the identified cytomegalovirus-associated TCR beta chains were confirmed in vitro to be specific for cytomegalovirus antigens. Over 15 rarely observed V segments, including chromosome 9 orphons, were excluded from the earlier analysis of approximately 500 of the donors because counts were too low. Correlated functional status among segregating V segments might be attributable to linkage disequilibrium, but an unknown experimental factor could not be ruled out. While some public TCRs were present in many individuals, most TCR sequences turned up only very rarely across donors.

Sequencing was carried out using PBMCs. The clonotype originates from a man aged 25-45 years in good health and CMV-seronegative.

Read as DNA, the sequence is TGTGCCAGCAGCTTGGGCAGGGGACTAGCCGTAGAAGAGACCCAGTACTTC. The encoded protein is CASSLGRGLAVEETQYF. This sequence uses TRBV5-4 and TRBJ2-5; 9 middle bases align to TRBD2. The germline V gene (reference sequence) sets CDR1 to SGHNT and CDR2 to YYREEE. Clipping removes 0 bases from V and 3 bases from J, with 9 as the unmatched junction base count. The CDR3 runs 17 residues from the cysteine to the phenylalanine. The DNA shown is the 51-base CDR3, in frame from base 1. Supplemented by the reference TRBV5-4 and TRBJ2-5 proteins around the CDR3, the complete variable domain is ETGVTQSPTHLIKTRGQQVTLRCSSQSGHNTVSWYQQALGQGPQFIFQYYREEENGRGNFPPRFSGLQFPNYSSELNVNALELDDSALYLCASSLGRGLAVEETQYFGPGTRLLVL.